Each of the 11 T cell receptor beta chains below was sequenced from the same sample in a study of shared clonotypes between healthy human individuals. CD45RO-negative, CCR7-positively selected cells formed the naive CD8 fraction, excluding terminally differentiated effector memory CD45RA+ cells. Profiled with immunoSEQ multiplex PCR; TCRdb holds only in-frame clones, not every one. This sample yields about 750,000 clones, of which about 92% are seen a single time; around 24% belongs to the top ten. Sequencing used naive CD8+ T cells sorted from blood. The receptors originated from a man aged 25 to 40 in good health.

The CDR3 protein is CASSQDPGDQPQHF. The CDR3 coding sequence is TGCGCCAGCAGCCAAGATCCGGGAGATCAGCCCCAGCATTTT. The rearrangement uses TRBV4-3 and TRBJ1-5; D is uncertain. V was shortened by 0 bases and J by 5 bases, with 8 bases between the two germline ends. The germline CDR1 and CDR2 sequences are LGHNA and YSLEER. This CDR3 has 14 residues.

The chain carries TRBV5-4 and TRBJ2-2; 7 nucleotides agree with TRBD2. V shed 6 bases, J shed 5 bases, and the junction held 1 base outside the gene matches. This CDR3 spans 12 amino acids. In germline, CDR1 is SGHNT, CDR2 YYREEE (reference sequence). The CDR3 loop reads CASMGGTGELFF. CDR3 bases: TGTGCCAGCATGGGGGGGACCGGGGAGCTGTTTTTT.

The V call is TRBV2, the J call TRBJ1-2; D remains unclear. Trimming stripped 3 bases from V and 4 bases from J, with 9 bases between. The CDR3 covers 13 residues. The germline V gene has CDR1 SNHLY and CDR2 FYNNEI. The CDR3 is CASSEGRSYGYTF. The CDR3 DNA is TGTGCCAGCAGTGAGGGGAGGAGCTATGGCTACACCTTC.

This clone was picked up one time. The V and J genes are TRBV27 and TRBJ2-7; D might be TRBD2 (6 bases). This CDR3 spans 14 amino acids. Germline V gives CDR1 MNHEY, CDR2 SMNVEV (reference sequence). The V end was cut by 5 bases, the J end by 3 bases, with 14 bases between. CDR3 loop: CASSQGRRGYEQYF. CDR3 sequence (DNA): TGTGCCAGCAGTCAGGGCCGGAGGGGCTACGAGCAGTACTTC.

The rearrangement joins TRBV11-2 to TRBJ1-5; 8 bases align to TRBD1. The trim removed 4 bases at V and 7 bases at J, leaving 18 bases unmatched. Germline assignment: CDR1 SGHAT and CDR2 FQNNGV. CDR3 length: 18 residues. CDR3 sequence reads: CASSSDRVSRQPYQPQHF. In nucleotides, the CDR3 is TGTGCCAGCAGCTCGGACAGGGTCTCTCGACAACCATACCAGCCCCAGCATTTT.

This chain joins TRBV7-9 and TRBJ2-7; weak D call: TRBD2 (8 bases). This CDR3 is built from 15 residues. V lost 5 bases, J lost 2 bases, and 16 bases lay in between. Germline V CDR1 and CDR2: SEHNR, FQNEAQ (reference sequence). Written as DNA, the CDR3 is TGTGCCAGCAGCCAGGGGGTAGCGGGACCCTACGAGCAGTACTTC. It yields the protein CASSQGVAGPYEQYF.

CDR3 protein: CASSAGTSGGNEQFF. The CDR3 DNA sequence: TGTGCCAGCAGCGCCGGGACTAGCGGGGGCAATGAGCAGTTCTTC. This rearrangement joins TRBV9 to TRBJ2-1; TRBD2 agrees at 14 bases. The V gene end was trimmed by 3 bases and the J gene end by 6 bases; junction bases not matched to a gene: 2. Per germline, CDR1 SGDLS and CDR2 YYNGEE. The CDR3 covers 15 residues.

V and J are TRBV27 and TRBJ2-1; TRBD2 is a possible D gene (6 bases). The CDR3 is 13 residues long. CDR1 is MNHEY, CDR2 SMNVEV, per germline (reference sequence). V shed 5 bases and J shed 4 bases, with 9 bases lying between them. The CDR3 region has the DNA TGTGCCAGCAGTGGGGGGACTTACAATGAGCAGTTCTTC. This sequence encodes CASSGGTYNEQFF.

The J gene is TRBJ2-3, the V gene TRBV29-1; D may be TRBD1 (5 bases). CDR3 length: 15 amino acids. The germline V and J ends were trimmed by 3 bases and 1 base, with 14 bases remaining between them. The germline V gene has CDR1 SQVTM and CDR2 ANQGSEA. The CDR3 reads CSVESRDEGTDTQYF. The CDR3 DNA reads as TGCAGCGTTGAGTCCAGGGATGAAGGCACAGATACGCAGTATTTT.

The gene calls are TRBV9 and TRBJ2-5; TRBD1 aligns across 9 bases. Looked up from germline, CDR1 is SGDLS and CDR2 is YYNGEE. The CDR3 length is 15 residues. V gave up 5 bases and J gave up 2 bases; unmatched junction bases: 7. The CDR3 nucleotides read TGTGCCAGCAGAGCCTCCGGGACAGGGCAAGAGACCCAGTACTTC. Translated: CASRASGTGQETQYF.

This clone was observed a few times. The chain uses TRBV7-2 and TRBJ2-7; maybe TRBD2 (5 bases). The CDR3 totals 15 residues. The V gene's germline CDR1 is SGHTA and CDR2 FQGNSA. With 2 bases removed from V and 2 bases from J, the gap between germline ends came to 13 bases. The CDR3 is CASSLSRRAAYEQYF. CDR3 in DNA: TGTGCCAGCAGCTTATCGCGGCGGGCAGCCTACGAGCAGTACTTC.